A selection of T cell receptor beta chains follows, all from one sample in a study of low-dose radiotherapy and immunotherapy resistance in tumors. TCRdb recomputed calls from the reads with MiXCR, one row per CDR3 protein. This table holds roughly 95,000 distinct CDR3 sequences, around 20% found once. Sequences were derived from PBMCs, sampled after low-dose radiotherapy plus immunotherapy. The receptors stem from a female donor with ovarian cancer. CDR3s include the opening cysteine and the closing phenylalanine or tryptophan. D genes are given only for firm matches. Rows may omit the clone size; those that give it use once, few, many or a size class.

>-|-|TRBJ2-3|TRBV6-1
CASRSQGGTDTQYF
TGTGCCAGCAGAAGCCAGGGGGGGACAGATACGCAGTATTTT
>many|TRBD2|TRBJ2-1|TRBV11-2
CASKGLAGGHNEQFF
TGTGCCAGCAAGGGACTAGCGGGGGGCCACAATGAGCAGTTCTTC
>many|-|TRBJ2-7|TRBV12-3/TRBV12-4
CASSLTNYEQYF
TGTGCCAGCAGTTTGACGAACTACGAGCAGTACTTC
>many|TRBD1|TRBJ2-4|TRBV19
CASSISGTGAIQYF
TGTGCCAGTAGTATATCCGGGACAGGGGCCATTCAGTACTTC
>many|TRBD2|TRBJ2-1|TRBV5-4
CATRASPGGSYNEQFF
TGTGCCACAAGAGCTTCCCCGGGAGGATCCTACAATGAGCAGTTCTTC
>many|-|TRBJ2-7|TRBV20-1
CSARDLGSPSGEQYF
TGCAGTGCTAGAGATCTGGGCAGCCCCTCCGGGGAGCAGTACTTC
>many|TRBD2|TRBJ2-1|TRBV6-5
CASSPLSGRTYNEQFF
TGTGCCAGCAGTCCCCTCAGCGGGAGGACCTACAATGAGCAGTTCTTC
>many|-|TRBJ2-7|TRBV7-6
CASSDRGTYEQYF
TGTGCCAGCAGCGATAGGGGAACCTACGAGCAGTACTTC
>-|TRBD2|TRBJ2-3|TRBV5-6
CASSLEKGGSPDTQYF
TGTGCCAGCAGCTTGGAAAAGGGAGGGTCTCCAGATACGCAGTATTTT
>many|TRBD2|TRBJ2-2|TRBV20-1
CSARKLAATGELFF
TGCAGTGCTCGAAAACTAGCGGCCACCGGGGAGCTGTTTTTT
>many|-|TRBJ2-1|TRBV12-3/TRBV12-4
CASIESGLAGNEQFF
TGTGCCAGCATCGAATCAGGGCTAGCTGGCAATGAGCAGTTCTTC
>many|TRBD1|TRBJ1-3|TRBV7-2
CASSSDRGPGNTIYF
TGTGCCAGCAGTTCGGACAGGGGGCCAGGAAACACCATATATTTT
>many|-|TRBJ2-7|TRBV5-5
CASSLEGEMVEQYF
TGTGCCAGCAGCTTGGAGGGGGAAATGGTCGAGCAGTACTTC
>few|TRBD2|TRBJ2-5|TRBV30
CAWKVGGGETQYF
TGTGCCTGGAAAGTGGGGGGGGGAGAGACCCAGTACTTC
>-|-|TRBJ1-2|TRBV29-1
CSVEDRGAYGYTF
TGCAGCGTTGAAGATCGGGGGGCGTATGGCTACACCTTC
>-|-|TRBJ1-5|TRBV30
CAWSVQGGQPQHF
TGTGCCTGGAGTGTACAGGGCGGCCAGCCCCAGCATTTT
>many|-|TRBJ1-1|TRBV5-4
CASGWGAMNTEAFF
TGTGCCAGTGGATGGGGGGCAATGAACACTGAAGCTTTCTTT